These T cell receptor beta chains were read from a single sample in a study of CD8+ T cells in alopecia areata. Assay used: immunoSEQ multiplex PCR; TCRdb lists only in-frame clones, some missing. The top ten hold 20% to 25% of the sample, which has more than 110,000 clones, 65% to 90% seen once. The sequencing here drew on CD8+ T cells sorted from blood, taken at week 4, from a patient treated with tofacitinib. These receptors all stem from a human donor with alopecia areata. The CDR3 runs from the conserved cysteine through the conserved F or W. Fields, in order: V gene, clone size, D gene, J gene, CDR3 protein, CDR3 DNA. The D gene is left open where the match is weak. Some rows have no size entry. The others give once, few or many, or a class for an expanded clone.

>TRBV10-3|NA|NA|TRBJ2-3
CAISERTIRGGTQYF
TGTGCCATCAGTGAAAGGACTATTCGTGGAGGTACGCAGTATTTT
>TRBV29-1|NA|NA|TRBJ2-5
CSIQYQETQYF
TGCAGCATACAGTACCAAGAGACCCAGTACTTC
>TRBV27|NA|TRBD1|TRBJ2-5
CASSNRQGKETQYF
TGTGCCAGCAGTAACCGACAGGGAAAGGAGACCCAGTACTTC
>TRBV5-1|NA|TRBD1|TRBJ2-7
CASSWGQGASSYEQYF
TGCGCCAGCAGCTGGGGACAGGGGGCGAGCTCCTACGAGCAGTACTTC
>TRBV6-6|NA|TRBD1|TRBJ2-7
CASSYSVTGVAYEQYF
TGTGCCAGCAGTTACTCAGTAACAGGGGTCGCCTACGAGCAGTACTTC
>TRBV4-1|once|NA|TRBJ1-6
CASRNGGGNSPLHF
TGCGCCAGCAGAAACGGAGGTGGGAATTCACCCCTCCACTTT
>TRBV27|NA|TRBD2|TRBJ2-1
CASSYGTSGNEQFF
TGTGCCAGCAGTTACGGGACTAGCGGCAATGAGCAGTTCTTC
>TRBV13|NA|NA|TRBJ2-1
CASSPGLIYNEQFF
TGTGCCAGCAGCCCGGGACTGATTTACAATGAGCAGTTCTTC
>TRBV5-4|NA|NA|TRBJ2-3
CASSLKGEGADTQYF
TGTGCCAGCAGCTTAAAGGGGGAGGGTGCAGATACGCAGTATTTT
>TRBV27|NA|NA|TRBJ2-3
CASSFFGTDTQYF
TGTGCCAGCAGTTTCTTTGGCACAGATACGCAGTATTTT
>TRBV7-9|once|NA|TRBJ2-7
CASSSQGTHEQYF
TGTGCCAGCAGCAGTCAGGGGACCCACGAGCAGTACTTC
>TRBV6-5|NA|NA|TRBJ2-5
CASRMSWGEETQYF
TGTGCCAGCAGAATGAGCTGGGGGGAAGAGACCCAGTACTTC
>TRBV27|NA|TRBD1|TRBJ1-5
CASSQAGGQPQHF
TGTGCCAGCAGTCAGGCAGGGGGTCAGCCCCAGCATTTT
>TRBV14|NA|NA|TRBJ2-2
CASSQVETGELFF
TGTGCCAGCAGCCAAGTCGAGACCGGGGAGCTGTTTTTT
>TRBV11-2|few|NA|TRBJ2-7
CASSYSLEVPTYEQYF
TGTGCCAGCAGTTACTCGTTGGAGGTCCCGACCTACGAGCAGTACTTC
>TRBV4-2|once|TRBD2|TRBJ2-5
CASSTLAGAETQYF
TGTGCCAGCAGCACTCTAGCGGGGGCCGAGACCCAGTACTTC
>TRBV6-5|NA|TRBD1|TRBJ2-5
CASTRTGKQETQYF
TGTGCCAGCACCAGGACAGGCAAACAAGAGACCCAGTACTTC
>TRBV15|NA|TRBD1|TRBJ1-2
CATWGTGYGYTF
TGTGCCACCTGGGGGACAGGGTATGGCTACACCTTC
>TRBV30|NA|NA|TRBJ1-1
CAWRVSWNTEAFF
TGTGCCTGGAGGGTCAGTTGGAACACTGAAGCTTTCTTT
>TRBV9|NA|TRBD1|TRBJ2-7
CASSPGTGNYEQYF
TGTGCCAGCAGCCCCGGGACAGGAAACTACGAGCAGTACTTC
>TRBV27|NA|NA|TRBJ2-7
CASSPGTLALYEQYF
TGTGCCAGCAGCCCAGGGACCCTAGCCCTCTACGAGCAGTACTTC
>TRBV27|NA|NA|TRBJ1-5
CASSLSGWNQPQHF
TGTGCCAGCAGTTTATCGGGGTGGAATCAGCCCCAGCATTTT
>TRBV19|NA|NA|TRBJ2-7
CASSIIHSRSREQYF
TGTGCCAGTAGTATCATTCACTCCCGGTCCCGCGAGCAGTACTTC
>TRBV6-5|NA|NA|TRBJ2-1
CASSDTDLGNEQFF
TGTGCCAGCAGTGACACGGATCTGGGGAATGAGCAGTTCTTC
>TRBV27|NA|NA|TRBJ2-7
CASSFKGEQYF
TGTGCCAGCAGTTTTAAGGGGGAGCAGTACTTC
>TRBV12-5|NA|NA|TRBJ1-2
CASGFPTPLWYGYTF
TGTGCTAGTGGTTTCCCGACGCCCCTATGGTATGGCTACACCTTC
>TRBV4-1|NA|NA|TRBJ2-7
CASSQGRERGSYEQYF
TGCGCCAGCAGCCAGGGGAGGGAAAGGGGGTCCTACGAGCAGTACTTC
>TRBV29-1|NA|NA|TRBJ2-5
CSVSSILAETQYF
TGCAGCGTTTCTTCCATCCTGGCAGAGACCCAGTACTTC
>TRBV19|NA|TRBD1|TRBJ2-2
CASSIYRGTGELFF
TGTGCCAGTAGTATATACAGGGGCACCGGGGAGCTGTTTTTT
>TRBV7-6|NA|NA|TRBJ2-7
CASSSGLDPYEQYF
TGTGCCAGCAGCTCCGGACTGGACCCCTACGAGCAGTACTTC
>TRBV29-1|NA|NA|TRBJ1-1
CSLTFGVNTEAFF
TGCAGCCTCACCTTCGGGGTGAACACTGAAGCTTTCTTT